The 13 T cell receptor beta chains given below trace back to one sample, sequenced in a study of cytomegalovirus exposure and HLA in healthy donors. The PCR employed 60 Vbeta primers together with 13 Jbeta primers. Using immunoSEQ multiplex PCR, the repertoire was profiled, and TCRdb retains in-frame clones only, with some absent. Of under 250,000 clones in the sample, approximately 85% are singletons; the top ten hold about 0.25%. Material: PBMCs. Receptors originate from a girl aged 2 to 10 in good health and CMV-seronegative.

This rearrangement joins TRBV29-1 to TRBJ2-3, with a weak D call TRBD1 (5 bases). V dropped 3 bases and J dropped 4 bases, with 23 bases sitting between them. Germline loops: CDR1 SQVTM, CDR2 ANQGSEA. The CDR3 spans 17 residues. The CDR3 region has the DNA TGCAGCGTTGATATGTTATCGCAGGGTTACTTTCCAGATACGCAGTATTTT. Translated, it gives CSVDMLSQGYFPDTQYF.

This chain links TRBV2 with TRBJ1-2; D uncertain. The CDR3 length is 14 residues. Trimming shortened V by 6 bases and J by 9 bases, and 20 bases separated the two germline ends. Looked up from germline, CDR1 is SNHLY and CDR2 is FYNNEI. In DNA form, the CDR3 reads TGTGCCAGCAGCCTACTCGGGGAACAGATGAGCTACACCTTC. Amino acids: CASSLLGEQMSYTF.

The chain employs TRBV5-4 and TRBJ2-3; 9 nucleotides agree with TRBD2. Trimming took 4 bases from V and 2 from J; bases not matched to a gene: 8. Germline CDR1 SGHNT, CDR2 YYREEE (reference sequence). The CDR3 has 16 residues. CDR3 DNA: TGTGCCAGCAGCCCCTTAGCGGGGGCTTTCACAGATACGCAGTATTTT. It yields the protein CASSPLAGAFTDTQYF.

The chain couples TRBV11-1 to TRBJ2-7, with D possibly being TRBD2 (6 bases). The length of the CDR3 is 14 residues. The V and J ends lost 3 bases and 3 bases respectively, with 12 bases between them. In germline, CDR1 is SGHAT, CDR2 FQDESV (reference sequence). CDR3 sequence: CASSFVRESYEQYF. CDR3 DNA sequence: TGTGCCAGCAGCTTCGTACGGGAGAGCTACGAGCAGTACTTC. Drawing the rest from reference TRBV11-1 and TRBJ2-7, the complete variable domain is EAEVAQSPRYKITEKSQAVAFWCDPISGHATLYWYRQILGQGPELLVQFQDESVVDDSQLPKDRFSAERLKGVDSTLKIQPAELGDSAMYLCASSFVRESYEQYFGPGTRLTVT.

This clone was seen only a few times. The CDR3 loop reads CASSRGRAEGYTF. The CDR3 nucleotides read TGTGCCAGCAGTCGTGGGAGGGCGGAGGGCTACACCTTC. The V and J genes are TRBV4-2 and TRBJ1-2; no definite D call. The CDR3 is 13 amino acids. From germline, CDR1 is LGHNA and CDR2 YNFKEQ. Trimming left V 6 bases short and J 8 bases short, with 16 bases between.

Only a few counts were recorded for this clone. The chain recombines TRBV15 with TRBJ2-6; D is possibly TRBD1 (6 bases). Trimming pared 5 bases from V and 0 bases from J, leaving 14 bases between. The germline CDR1 and CDR2 sequences are LNHNV and YYDKDF (reference sequence). The CDR3 is made up of 17 amino acids. CDR3 amino acids: CATSLTHRASGANVLTF. The CDR3 coding sequence is TGTGCCACCAGCCTTACCCACAGGGCCTCTGGGGCCAACGTCCTGACTTTC. Drawing the rest from reference TRBV15 and TRBJ2-6, the complete variable domain is DAMVIQNPRYQVTQFGKPVTLSCSQTLNHNVMYWYQQKSSQAPKLLFHYYDKDFNNEADTPDNFQSRRPNTSFCFLDIRSPGLGDTAMYLCATSLTHRASGANVLTFGAGSRLTVL.

The chain uses TRBV2 and TRBJ2-7; TRBD1 aligns across 11 bases. CDR1 and CDR2 (germline): SNHLY, FYNNEI. This CDR3 has 14 amino acids. The J segment lost 2 bases and the V segment lost 5 bases, leaving 2 bases of the junction unmatched. CDR3 protein: CASSWGQGAYEQYF. In DNA, the CDR3 is TGTGCCAGCAGTTGGGGACAGGGGGCCTACGAGCAGTACTTC. Using reference TRBV2 and TRBJ2-7 for the parts outside the CDR3, the full variable domain is EPEVTQTPSHQVTQMGQEVILRCVPISNHLYFYWYRQILGQKVEFLVSFYNNEISEKSEIFDDQFSVERPDGSNFTLKIRSTKLEDSAMYFCASSWGQGAYEQYFGPGTRLTVT.

This chain links TRBV7-8 with TRBJ2-1, with D tentatively TRBD2 (6 bases). Trimming took off 1 base at V and 5 bases at J, with 12 bases between the two ends. Germline loops: CDR1 SGHVS, CDR2 FQNEAQ. This CDR3 spans 15 amino acids. For the CDR3, the DNA is TGTGCCAGCAGCTTAGACGGGAGAGGGGACAATGAGCAGTTCTTC. It translates to CASSLDGRGDNEQFF.

V usage is TRBV5-4 and J usage is TRBJ2-1; possibly TRBD2 for D (6 bases). Germline CDR1 reads SGHNT; CDR2 reads YYREEE (reference sequence). V was cut by 4 bases and J by 8 bases, with 16 bases left in between. The CDR3 totals 14 residues. CDR3 region: CASSRRADMDEQFF. CDR3 sequence (DNA): TGTGCCAGCAGCCGGAGGGCCGACATGGATGAGCAGTTCTTC.

This chain connects TRBV7-9 to TRBJ2-1, with no clear D. V was trimmed by 7 bases and J by 6 bases, leaving 7 bases between them. CDR1 SEHNR and CDR2 FQNEAQ come from the germline V gene (reference sequence). The length of the CDR3 is 11 residues. The chain's CDR3 is CASTQSNEQFF. In DNA form, the CDR3 reads TGTGCCAGCACCCAGTCCAATGAGCAGTTCTTC.

The genes are TRBV19 and TRBJ2-5; TRBD2 aligns across 13 bases. This CDR3 spans 20 amino acids. Germline assignment: CDR1 LNHDA and CDR2 SQIVND (reference sequence). The J segment lost 1 base and the V segment lost 7 bases, leaving 18 bases of the junction unmatched. CDR3 region: CASTSRAPWTSGRTQETQYF. The CDR3 region has the DNA TGTGCCAGTACCTCCAGAGCCCCCTGGACTAGCGGGAGAACCCAAGAGACCCAGTACTTC. The variable domain in full, completed from reference TRBV19 and TRBJ2-5, reads DGGITQSPKYLFRKEGQNVTLSCEQNLNHDAMYWYRQDPGQGLRLIYYSQIVNDFQKGDIAEGYSVSREKKESFPLTVTSAQKNPTAFYLCASTSRAPWTSGRTQETQYFGPGTRLLVL.

The chain recombines TRBV9 with TRBJ2-3; 7 positions agree with TRBD2. Germline V gives CDR1 SGDLS, CDR2 YYNGEE. This CDR3 region has 16 residues. Trimming took 4 bases from V and 2 from J; bases not matched to a gene: 10. Written as DNA, the CDR3 is TGTGCCAGCAGCATAAGCGGGGCGCTAGCCACAGATACGCAGTATTTT. Translating it yields CASSISGALATDTQYF.

V is TRBV25-1 and J is TRBJ2-7, with D possibly matching TRBD2 (7 bases). The CDR3 contains 13 residues. Trimming shortened V by 3 bases and J by 3 bases, and 9 bases separated the two germline ends. Germline V lookup: CDR1 MGHDK, CDR2 SYGVNS. CDR3 region: CASSEGGLYEQYF. DNA of the CDR3: TGTGCCAGCAGTGAGGGGGGGCTCTACGAGCAGTACTTC.